These T cell receptor beta chains were read from a single sample in a study of OX40 agonist ivuxolimab in advanced cancers. Repertoires were generated with immunoSEQ multiplex PCR, while TCRdb's copy carries only in-frame clones and drops some. The sample contains around 80,000 clones, roughly 85% of which appear only once. This specimen consisted of CD4+ or CD8+ T cells sorted from blood, obtained in a trial of the OX40 agonist ivuxolimab. These receptors all stem from an adult with an advanced solid tumor such as melanoma, head and neck, liver or kidney cancer. The CDR3 runs from the conserved cysteine through the conserved F or W. D genes are given only for firm matches. Some rows mark clone size as missing; the rest say once, few, many or name a class of expanded clone.

NA,TRBJ1-2,NA,TRBV19,TGTGCCAGTAGTATTGAGAGGGGAAAATCCGGGGGCTACACCTTC,CASSIERGKSGGYTF
medium-sized,TRBJ1-5,TRBD1,TRBV19,TGTGCCAGTAGTATAAGTAGGGGGCTCAATCAGCCCCAGCATTTT,CASSISRGLNQPQHF
NA,TRBJ2-1,TRBD2,TRBV19,TGTGCCAGTAGACTAGCGGGGGGGTACAATGAGCAGTTCTTC,CASRLAGGYNEQFF
NA,TRBJ1-5,NA,TRBV19,TGTGCCAGTAGTAGTGACAAGGAAAAGCCCCAGCATTTT,CASSSDKEKPQHF
NA,TRBJ1-1,NA,TRBV10-3,TGTGCCATCAGTGAGTCGAGGCAGACGAACACTGAAGCTTTCTTT,CAISESRQTNTEAFF
NA,TRBJ1-5,NA,TRBV5-3,TGTGCCAGAAGCTTGTTTGGGGAGGCGAGCAATCAGCCCCAGCATTTT,CARSLFGEASNQPQHF
once,TRBJ1-4,NA,TRBV13,TGTGCCAGCAGCTCCCGACGGGGAGAAAAACTGTTTTTT,CASSSRRGEKLFF
NA,TRBJ1-5,NA,TRBV6-1,TGTGCCAGCAGGGAGGCGACAGCTAGCAATCAGCCCCAGCATTTT,CASREATASNQPQHF
NA,TRBJ2-5,TRBD2,TRBV14,TGTGCCAGCAGCCCTCCGGGACTAGCGGGAGGGCGAGAGACCCAGTACTTC,CASSPPGLAGGRETQYF
NA,TRBJ2-1,TRBD1,TRBV7-3,TGTGCCAGCAGCTCCGGGGACAGGGTCGCAAATGAGCAGTTCTTC,CASSSGDRVANEQFF
NA,TRBJ2-1,NA,TRBV18,TGTGCCAGCTCATCAATAAGGGGCCCCGGTACCTACAATGAGCAGTTCTTC,CASSSIRGPGTYNEQFF
NA,TRBJ2-5,TRBD1,TRBV2,TGTGCCAGCAGCCGGGACAGACAAGAGACCCAGTACTTC,CASSRDRQETQYF
NA,TRBJ1-1,TRBD1,TRBV7-6,TGTGCCAGCAGCTTTGAGGACAGGGGGCCAGCTTTCTTT,CASSFEDRGPAFF
NA,TRBJ2-5,TRBD1,TRBV29-1,TGCAGCGTTCGACGAAACAGGGGCGGGCAAGAGACCCAGTACTTC,CSVRRNRGGQETQYF
few,TRBJ1-2,NA,TRBV6-6,TGTGCCAGCAGACTCCAAGACTATGGCTACACCTTC,CASRLQDYGYTF
NA,TRBJ1-1,TRBD1,TRBV30,TGTGCCTGGCAGGGGGACACTGAAGCTTTCTTT,CAWQGDTEAFF
NA,TRBJ2-1,NA,TRBV10-1,TGCGCCAGCAGTGAGTCTTTGGACGGCTACAATGAGCAGTTCTTC,CASSESLDGYNEQFF
NA,TRBJ2-7,TRBD2,TRBV6-1,TGTGCCAGCAGTGAACTAGCGGGCCCCAGCGAGCAGTACTTC,CASSELAGPSEQYF
NA,TRBJ2-1,NA,TRBV10-2,TGCGCCAGCAGTGAGTCGGCAGCTAACTCCTACAATGAGCAGTTCTTC,CASSESAANSYNEQFF
NA,TRBJ1-3,NA,TRBV7-2,TGTGCCAGCAGCCTGAACCTCCCGGACCTCTCTGGAAACACCATATATTTT,CASSLNLPDLSGNTIYF